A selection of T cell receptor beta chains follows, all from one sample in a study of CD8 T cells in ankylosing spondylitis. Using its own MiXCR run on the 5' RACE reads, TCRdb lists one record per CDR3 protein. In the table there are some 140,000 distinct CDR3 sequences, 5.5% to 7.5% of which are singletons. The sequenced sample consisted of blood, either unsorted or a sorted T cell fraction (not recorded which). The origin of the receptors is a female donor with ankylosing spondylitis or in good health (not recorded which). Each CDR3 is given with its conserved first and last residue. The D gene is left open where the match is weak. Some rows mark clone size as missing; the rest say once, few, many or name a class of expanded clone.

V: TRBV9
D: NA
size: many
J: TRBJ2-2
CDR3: CASSPKTPDIYGTGELFF
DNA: TGTGCCAGCAGCCCCAAAACCCCAGACATCTACGGCACCGGGGAGCTGTTTTTT

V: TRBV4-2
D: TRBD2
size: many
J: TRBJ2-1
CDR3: CASSQDVTGGTYEQFF
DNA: TGTGCCAGCAGCCAAGATGTAACGGGGGGGACCTATGAGCAGTTCTTC

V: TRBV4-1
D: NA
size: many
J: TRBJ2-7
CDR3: CASSQSGQNTYEQYF
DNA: TGCGCCAGCAGCCAAAGTGGACAGAATACCTACGAGCAGTACTTC

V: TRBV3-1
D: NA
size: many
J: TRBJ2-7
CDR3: CASSQDPSSYEQYF
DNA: TGTGCCAGCAGCCAAGACCCTAGCTCCTACGAGCAGTACTTC

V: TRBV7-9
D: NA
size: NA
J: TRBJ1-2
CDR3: CASSFRPSNGGYTF
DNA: TGTGCCAGCAGCTTTCGTCCTTCAAACGGCGGCTACACCTTC

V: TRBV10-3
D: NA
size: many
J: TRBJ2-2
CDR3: CAISATKGTGELFF
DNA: TGTGCCATCAGTGCGACTAAGGGGACCGGGGAGCTGTTTTTT

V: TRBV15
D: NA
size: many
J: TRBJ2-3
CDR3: CATSRDRQNTQYF
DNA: TGTGCCACCAGCAGAGATAGGCAGAATACGCAGTATTTT

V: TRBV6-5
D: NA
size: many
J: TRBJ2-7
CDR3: CASSYATPRSSYEQYF
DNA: TGTGCCAGCAGTTACGCCACCCCGAGGAGCTCCTACGAGCAGTACTTC

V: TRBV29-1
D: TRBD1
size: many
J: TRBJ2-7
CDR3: CSVDAWVPGQGASYEQYF
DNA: TGCAGCGTTGACGCTTGGGTTCCGGGACAGGGGGCTTCCTACGAGCAGTACTTC

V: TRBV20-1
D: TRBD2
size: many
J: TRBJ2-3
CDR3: CSGLAGPDTQYF
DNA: TGCAGCGGACTAGCGGGGCCAGATACGCAGTATTTT

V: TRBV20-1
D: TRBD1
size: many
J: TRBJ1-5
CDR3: CSARGTELQPQHF
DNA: TGCAGTGCGAGGGGGACAGAATTACAGCCCCAGCATTTT

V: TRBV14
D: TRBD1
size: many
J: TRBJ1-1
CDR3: CASSQELTGIEAFF
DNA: TGTGCCAGCAGCCAAGAGTTGACAGGGATTGAAGCTTTCTTT

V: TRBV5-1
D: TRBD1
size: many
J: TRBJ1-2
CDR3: CASSFSGGPRNYGYTF
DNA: TGCGCCAGCAGTTTCTCAGGGGGCCCCCGAAACTATGGCTACACCTTC

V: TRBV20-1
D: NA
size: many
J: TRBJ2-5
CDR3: CSARVGGAETQYF
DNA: TGCAGTGCTAGAGTCGGAGGGGCGGAGACCCAGTACTTC

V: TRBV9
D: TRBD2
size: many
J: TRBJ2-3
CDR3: CASSVVSGGGTDTQYF
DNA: TGTGCCAGCAGCGTAGTAAGCGGGGGCGGCACAGATACGCAGTATTTT

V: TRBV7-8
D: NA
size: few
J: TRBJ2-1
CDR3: CASSYYQGLYYNEQFF
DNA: TGTGCCAGCAGCTACTATCAGGGTCTCTACTACAATGAGCAGTTCTTC

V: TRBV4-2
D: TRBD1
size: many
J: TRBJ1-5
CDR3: CASSGTGRHQPQHF
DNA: TGTGCCAGCAGCGGGACAGGGCGGCATCAGCCCCAGCATTTT

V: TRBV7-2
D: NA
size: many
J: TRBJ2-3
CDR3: CASSLFLAIAQYF
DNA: TGTGCCAGCAGCTTATTCCTAGCGATCGCGCAGTATTTT

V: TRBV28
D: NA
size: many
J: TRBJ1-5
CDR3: CASTSTNQPQHF
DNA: TGTGCCAGCACCTCCACCAATCAGCCCCAGCATTTT

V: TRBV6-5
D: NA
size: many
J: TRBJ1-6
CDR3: CASSYYAGAGGSPLHF
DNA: TGTGCCAGCAGTTACTACGCCGGGGCCGGGGGTTCACCCCTCCACTTT

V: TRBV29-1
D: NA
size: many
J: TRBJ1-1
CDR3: CSVGTFSNTEAFF
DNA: TGCAGCGTTGGGACCTTCTCGAACACTGAAGCTTTCTTT

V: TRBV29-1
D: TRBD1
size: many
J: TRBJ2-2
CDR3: CSVEGTGRTGELFF
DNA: TGCAGCGTTGAAGGGACAGGGCGCACCGGGGAGCTGTTTTTT

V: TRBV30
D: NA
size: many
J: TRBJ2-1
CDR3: CAWSLLPGDEQFF
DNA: TGTGCCTGGAGTCTCCTTCCCGGTGATGAGCAGTTCTTC

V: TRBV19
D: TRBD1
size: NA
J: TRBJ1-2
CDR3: CASSMWGQQLSTF
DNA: TGTGCCAGTAGTATGTGGGGACAGCAGCTCTCGACCTTC

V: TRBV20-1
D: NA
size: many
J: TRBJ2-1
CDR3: CSVTGASSYNEQFF
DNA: TGCAGTGTCACGGGGGCTAGCTCCTACAATGAGCAGTTCTTC

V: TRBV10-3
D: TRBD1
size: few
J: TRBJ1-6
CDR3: CAISESDRGNSPLHF
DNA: TGTGCCATCAGTGAGTCGGACAGGGGGAATTCACCCCTCCACTTT

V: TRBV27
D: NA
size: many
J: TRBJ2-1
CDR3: CASSLGPGNNEQFF
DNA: TGTGCCAGCAGTCTAGGACCGGGAAACAATGAGCAGTTCTTC

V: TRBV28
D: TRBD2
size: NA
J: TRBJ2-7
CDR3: CASRGLAGVRDYEQYF
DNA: TGTGCCAGCAGGGGACTAGCGGGGGTGAGGGACTACGAGCAGTACTTC

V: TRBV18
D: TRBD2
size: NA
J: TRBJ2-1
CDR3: CASSPQLAGVNEQFF
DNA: TGTGCCAGCTCACCACAACTAGCGGGGGTGAATGAGCAGTTCTTC

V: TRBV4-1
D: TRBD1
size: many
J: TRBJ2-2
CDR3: CASSPRQGNFANTGELFF
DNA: TGCGCCAGCAGCCCCAGACAGGGGAACTTCGCGAACACCGGGGAGCTGTTTTTT

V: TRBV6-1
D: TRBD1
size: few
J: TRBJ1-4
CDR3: CASNYRGLGDEKLFF
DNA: TGTGCCAGCAACTACAGGGGTCTCGGGGATGAAAAACTGTTTTTT

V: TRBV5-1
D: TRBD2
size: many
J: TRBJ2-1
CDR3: CASSPAGGGYNEQFF
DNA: TGCGCCAGCAGCCCGGCCGGGGGGGGCTACAATGAGCAGTTCTTC

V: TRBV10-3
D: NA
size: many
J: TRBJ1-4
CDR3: CAISESSDEKLFF
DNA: TGTGCCATCAGTGAGTCATCGGATGAAAAACTGTTTTTT

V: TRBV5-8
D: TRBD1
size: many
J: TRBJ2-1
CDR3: CASSGTGFDEQFF
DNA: TGTGCCAGCAGCGGGACAGGGTTTGATGAGCAGTTCTTC

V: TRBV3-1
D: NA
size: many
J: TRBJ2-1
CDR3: CASSQEHGLFQFF
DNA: TGTGCCAGCAGCCAAGAGCACGGTCTTTTCCAGTTCTTC

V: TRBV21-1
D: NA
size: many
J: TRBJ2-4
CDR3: CASSKGVGLAKNIQYF
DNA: TGTGCCAGCAGCAAAGGGGTGGGCTTAGCCAAAAACATTCAGTACTTC